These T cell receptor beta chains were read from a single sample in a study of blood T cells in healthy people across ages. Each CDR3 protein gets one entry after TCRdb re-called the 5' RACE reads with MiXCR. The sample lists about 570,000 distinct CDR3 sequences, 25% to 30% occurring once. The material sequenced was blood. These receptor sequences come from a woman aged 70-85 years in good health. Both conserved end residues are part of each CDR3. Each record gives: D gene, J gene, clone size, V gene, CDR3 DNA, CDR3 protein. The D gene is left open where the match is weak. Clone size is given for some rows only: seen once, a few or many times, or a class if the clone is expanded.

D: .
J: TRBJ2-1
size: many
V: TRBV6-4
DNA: TGTGCCAGCAGTGACTCTTCGGGGCTCAATGAGCAGTTCTTC
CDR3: CASSDSSGLNEQFF

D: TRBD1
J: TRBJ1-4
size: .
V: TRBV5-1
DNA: TGCGCCAGCAGACGGGACAGCTGGAATGAAAAACTGTTTTTT
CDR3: CASRRDSWNEKLFF

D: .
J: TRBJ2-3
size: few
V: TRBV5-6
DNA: TGTGCCAGCAGCCTTCCTCCCACAGATACGCAGTATTTT
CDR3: CASSLPPTDTQYF

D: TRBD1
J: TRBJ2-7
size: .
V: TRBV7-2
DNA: TGTGCCAGCAGCTTAGGTGGGACAGGTTACGACGAGCAGTACTTC
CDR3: CASSLGGTGYDEQYF

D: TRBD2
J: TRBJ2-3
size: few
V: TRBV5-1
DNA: TGCGCCAGCAGCACCTCCAGTGGGGGGGGCACAGATACGCAGTATTTT
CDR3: CASSTSSGGGTDTQYF

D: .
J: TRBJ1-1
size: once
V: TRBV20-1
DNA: TGCAGTGCTAGATACCCTCCGGGGGGGAGGACTGAAGCTTTCTTT
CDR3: CSARYPPGGRTEAFF

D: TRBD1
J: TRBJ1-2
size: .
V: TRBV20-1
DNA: TGCAGTGCTAGCACCGGGACAGGGTCCTATGGCTACACCTTC
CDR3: CSASTGTGSYGYTF

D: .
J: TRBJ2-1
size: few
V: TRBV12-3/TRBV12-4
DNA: TGTGCCAGCAGTCCGATTAGCGGCTCTGAGCAGTTCTTC
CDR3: CASSPISGSEQFF

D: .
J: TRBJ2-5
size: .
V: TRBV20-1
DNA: TGCAGTGCTAGTGGTCGAGAGACCCAGTACTTC
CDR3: CSASGRETQYF

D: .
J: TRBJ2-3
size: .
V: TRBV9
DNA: TGTGCCAGCAGCCCGGTCGGGGCCACTAGGGTGGATACGCAGTATTTT
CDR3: CASSPVGATRVDTQYF

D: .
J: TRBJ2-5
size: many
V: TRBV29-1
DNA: TGCAGCGTTGAATTCGCAAGCGGGTGGGGAGAGACCCAGTACTTC
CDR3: CSVEFASGWGETQYF

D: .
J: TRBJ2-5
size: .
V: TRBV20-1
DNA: TGCAGTATCCGGGACTACCAAGAGACCCAGTACTTC
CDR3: CSIRDYQETQYF

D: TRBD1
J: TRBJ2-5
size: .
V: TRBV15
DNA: TGTGCCACCAGCAGATCCGGGACAGGGGGAGAGACCCAGTACTTC
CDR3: CATSRSGTGGETQYF

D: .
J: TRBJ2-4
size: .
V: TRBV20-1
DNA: TGCAGTGCTAGTGAGCGGAACATTCAGTACTTC
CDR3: CSASERNIQYF

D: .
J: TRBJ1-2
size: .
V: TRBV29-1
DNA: TGCAGCACCGGTTGGTCTAACTATGGCTACACCTTC
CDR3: CSTGWSNYGYTF

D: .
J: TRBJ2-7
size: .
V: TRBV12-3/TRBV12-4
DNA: TGTGCCAGCAGTTTAATCGGGGAGCAGTACTTC
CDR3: CASSLIGEQYF

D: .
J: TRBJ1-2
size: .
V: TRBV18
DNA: TGTGCCAGCTCACCAGGTTCGTCGCCTAACTATGGCTACACCTTC
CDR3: CASSPGSSPNYGYTF

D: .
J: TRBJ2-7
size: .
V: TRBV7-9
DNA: TGTGCCAGCAGTTCCTCTGGACTGTTGCCCTACGAGCAGTACTTC
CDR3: CASSSSGLLPYEQYF

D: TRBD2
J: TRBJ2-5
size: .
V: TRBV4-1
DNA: TGCGCCAGCAGCCAAACGGGGGGGTCTGGGCAGTACTTC
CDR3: CASSQTGGSGQYF

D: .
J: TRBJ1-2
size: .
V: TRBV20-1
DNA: TGCAGTGCCCCGGACACCACTAACTATGGCTACACCTTC
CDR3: CSAPDTTNYGYTF

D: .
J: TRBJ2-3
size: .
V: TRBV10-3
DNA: TGTGCCATCAGTGAAAAACGGACAAGCACAGATACGCAGTATTTT
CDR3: CAISEKRTSTDTQYF

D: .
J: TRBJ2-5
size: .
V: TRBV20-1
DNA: TGCAGTGCTTTTCGCTCAGGGGGGGAGACCCAGTACTTC
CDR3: CSAFRSGGETQYF

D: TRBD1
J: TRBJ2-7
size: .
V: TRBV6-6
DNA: TGTGCCAGCAGTCCACGACAGGGGGCGAAAGAGCAGTACTTC
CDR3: CASSPRQGAKEQYF

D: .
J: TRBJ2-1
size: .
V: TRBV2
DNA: TGTGCCAGCAGTGAACTAGCGGAGCAGTTCTTC
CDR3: CASSELAEQFF

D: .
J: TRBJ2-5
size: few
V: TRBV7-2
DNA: TGTGTCAGCAGCTTCTTTTCACTAGACGCCCAGTACTTC
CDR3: CVSSFFSLDAQYF

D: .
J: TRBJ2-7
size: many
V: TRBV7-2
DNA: TGTGCCAGCAGCTTAAGTGTCTCCGCGACCTACGAGCAGTACTTC
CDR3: CASSLSVSATYEQYF

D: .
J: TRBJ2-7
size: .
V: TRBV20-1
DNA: TGCAGTGCTAGTCCACAGGAGTGGTCCTACGAGCAGTACTTC
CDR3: CSASPQEWSYEQYF

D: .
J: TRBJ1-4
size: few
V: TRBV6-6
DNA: TGTGCCAGCAGGACAGATAATGAAAAACTGTTTTTT
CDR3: CASRTDNEKLFF

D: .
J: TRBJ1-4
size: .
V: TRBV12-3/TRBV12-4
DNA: TGTGCCAGCAGCCCTGGACAGACAACTAATGAAAAACTGTTTTTT
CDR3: CASSPGQTTNEKLFF

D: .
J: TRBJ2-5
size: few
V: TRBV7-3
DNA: TGTGCCAGCAGCTGGGGCTTAGGGACTCTCTCCGGAGAGACCCAGTACTTC
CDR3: CASSWGLGTLSGETQYF

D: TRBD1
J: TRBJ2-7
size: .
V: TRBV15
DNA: TGTGCCACCAGCGAGGGACAGGGGCTTACCTACGAGCAGTACTTC
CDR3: CATSEGQGLTYEQYF

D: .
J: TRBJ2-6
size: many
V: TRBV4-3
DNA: TGCGCCAGCAGCCAAGATGCGGGGACTGGGGCCAACGTCCTGACTTTC
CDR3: CASSQDAGTGANVLTF

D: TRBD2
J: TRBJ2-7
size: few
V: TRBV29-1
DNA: TGCAGCGTTGTGGGGACTAGCGGGACATACGAGCAGTACTTC
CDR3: CSVVGTSGTYEQYF

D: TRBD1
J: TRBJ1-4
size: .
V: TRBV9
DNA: TGTGCCAGCAGCGTCCGGGACAGGGAAAATGAAAAACTGTTTTTT
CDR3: CASSVRDRENEKLFF

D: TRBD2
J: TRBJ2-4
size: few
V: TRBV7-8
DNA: TGTGCCAGCAGCGCGCCGGGACTAGCTCTAGCCAAAAACATTCAGTACTTC
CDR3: CASSAPGLALAKNIQYF

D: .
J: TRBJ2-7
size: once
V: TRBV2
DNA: TGTGCCACCGGAGTTGCCTACGAGCAGTACTTC
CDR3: CATGVAYEQYF

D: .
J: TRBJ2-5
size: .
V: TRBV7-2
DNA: TGTGCCAGCAGCCCGTTCCCCCAAGAGACCCAGTACTTC
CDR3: CASSPFPQETQYF

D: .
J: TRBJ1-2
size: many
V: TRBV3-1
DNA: TGTGCCAGCAGTCAGCGGGGAGGCTACACCTTC
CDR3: CASSQRGGYTF

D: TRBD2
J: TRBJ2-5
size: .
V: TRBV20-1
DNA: TGCAGTGGAAGGGAGGTAGCGGGGGGGAGAGAGACCCAGTACTTC
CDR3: CSGREVAGGRETQYF

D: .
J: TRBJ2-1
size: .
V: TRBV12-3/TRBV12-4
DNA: TGTGCCAGCAACGGTAGGCTAACCTCCTACAATGAGCAGTTCTTC
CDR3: CASNGRLTSYNEQFF

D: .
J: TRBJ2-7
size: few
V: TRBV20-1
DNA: TGCAGTGCCCCCCGAGGCTTCGATGGGTCATACGAGCAGTACTTC
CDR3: CSAPRGFDGSYEQYF

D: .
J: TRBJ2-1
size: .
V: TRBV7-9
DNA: TGTGCCAGCAGCTTAGGCTCTGGAGCGGAGCAGTTCTTC
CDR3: CASSLGSGAEQFF

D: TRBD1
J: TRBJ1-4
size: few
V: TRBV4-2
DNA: TGTGCCAGCAGCAAACGGGACAGGGGGCCCTATGAAAAACTGTTTTTT
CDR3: CASSKRDRGPYEKLFF